One sample yielded the 26 T cell receptor beta chains listed below, sequenced in a study of blood T cell repertoires in COVID-19. The data were produced by immunoSEQ multiplex PCR, yet TCRdb's version contains in-frame clones alone and is incomplete. The sample contains 120,000 to 150,000 clones, around 80% of which appear only once. What was sequenced was PBMCs or T cells enriched from blood (not recorded which). These receptor sequences come from a woman younger than 35 who had been exposed to COVID-19.

J is TRBJ2-5 and V is TRBV11-2; D uncertain. Trimming removed 5 bases from V and 9 bases from J, with 10 bases in between. The V gene's germline CDR1 is SGHAT and CDR2 FQNNGV. This CDR3 is 11 amino acids long. The CDR3 region is CASSERGSQYF. CDR3 DNA: TGTGCCAGCAGCGAGCGTGGGTCCCAGTACTTC.

The V and J genes are TRBV3-1 (or the pseudogene TRBV3-2) and TRBJ2-1, with 7 positions matching TRBD2. Germline CDR1 reads LGHDT; CDR2 reads YNNKEL (reference sequence). V dropped 1 base and J dropped 3; count of bases not matched to a gene: 3. The length of the CDR3 is 15 residues. The CDR3 protein is CASSQGWEGYNEQFF. The CDR3 DNA reads TGTGCCAGCAGCCAAGGGTGGGAGGGCTACAATGAGCAGTTCTTC.

The V call is TRBV7-6, the J call TRBJ2-2, with 8 nucleotides matching TRBD2. CDR1 and CDR2 from the germline V gene are SGHVS and FNYEAQ. The J segment lost 0 bases and the V segment lost 1 base, leaving 1 base of the junction unmatched. This CDR3 is built from 16 residues. CDR3 sequence: CASSLGLAPNTGELFF. CDR3 nucleotide sequence: TGTGCCAGCAGCTTAGGACTAGCGCCGAACACCGGGGAGCTGTTTTTT. Variable domain in full (rest from reference TRBV7-6 and TRBJ2-2): GAGVSQSPRYKVTKRGQDVALRCDPISGHVSLYWYRQALGQGPEFLTYFNYEAQQDKSGLPNDRFSAERPEGSISTLTIQRTEQRDSAMYRCASSLGLAPNTGELFFGEGSRLTVL.

This rearrangement joins TRBV18 to TRBJ1-2; 10 positions match TRBD1. J was trimmed by 7 bases and V by 2 bases; bases with no gene match: 7. CDR3 length: 15 amino acids. From germline, CDR1 is KGHSH and CDR2 LQKENI. As DNA, the CDR3 is TGTGCCAGCTCACCAAAGGGACAGGGGAATATTGGCTACACCTTC. This sequence encodes CASSPKGQGNIGYTF.

The rearrangement links TRBV4-2 to TRBJ1-6; tentatively, D is TRBD1 (5 bases). The CDR3 has 15 amino acids. Looked up from germline, CDR1 is LGHNA and CDR2 is YNFKEQ. Trimming pared 0 bases from V and 13 bases from J, leaving 16 bases between. The CDR3 nucleotides read TGTGCCAGCAGCCAAGATTTCGTGCGTGGGGCGCCCCTCCACTTT. Translated: CASSQDFVRGAPLHF.

The rearrangement uses TRBV27 and TRBJ2-7; D uncertain. CDR1 and CDR2 (germline): MNHEY, SMNVEV (reference sequence). The CDR3 is 14 residues long. The V gene lost 1 base and the J gene lost 6 bases, with 13 bases spanning the gap. As DNA, the CDR3 is TGTGCCAGCAGTTTATTCTTTACGGTCTCCGAGCAGTACTTC. It translates to CASSLFFTVSEQYF.

This clone was picked up a small number of times. V and J are TRBV11-3 and TRBJ2-1; TRBD2 is a possible D gene (6 bases). CDR3 length: 15 amino acids. Germline CDR1 SGHNT, CDR2 YENEEA. V lost 0 bases and J lost 6, with 12 bases in between. The CDR3 is CASSLDSYGGNEQFF. DNA for the CDR3: TGTGCCAGCAGCTTAGATTCGTACGGGGGCAATGAGCAGTTCTTC.

V is TRBV5-4 and J is TRBJ1-1; tentative D call: TRBD1 (5 bases). The V and J ends lost 7 bases and 3 bases respectively, with 13 bases between them. The CDR3 loop spans 13 amino acids. Germline CDR1 is SGHNT and CDR2 is YYREEE (reference sequence). CDR3 DNA: TGTGCCAGCCAGGTCGGGGGGGACACTGAAGCTTTCTTT. As protein: CASQVGGDTEAFF. Full variable domain (missing parts from reference TRBV5-4 and TRBJ1-1): ETGVTQSPTHLIKTRGQQVTLRCSSQSGHNTVSWYQQALGQGPQFIFQYYREEENGRGNFPPRFSGLQFPNYSSELNVNALELDDSALYLCASQVGGDTEAFFGQGTRLTVV.

This rearrangement joins TRBV20-1 to TRBJ2-1; 9 bases are shared with TRBD2. From germline, CDR1 is DFQATT and CDR2 SNEGSKA (reference sequence). The CDR3 consists of 15 residues. V lost 3 bases to trimming and J lost 5 bases; unmatched junction nucleotides: 8. CDR3 loop: CSASAGLAQNNEQFF. CDR3 in DNA: TGCAGTGCTAGTGCTGGACTAGCGCAAAACAATGAGCAGTTCTTC.

The gene calls are TRBV6-5 and TRBJ2-2, with 7 bases that match TRBD1. CDR3 size: 13 residues. J lost 2 bases, V lost 11 bases, and 5 bases had no gene match. Germline CDR1 is MNHEY and CDR2 is SVGAGI. CDR3 sequence: CAGRDSNTGELFF. The CDR3 bases are TGTGCCGGACGGGACAGCAACACCGGGGAGCTGTTTTTT.

The genes are TRBV27 and TRBJ1-1; D perhaps matches TRBD1 (6 bases). Deletions cut 6 bases from V and 1 base from J, with 15 bases between. The germline CDR1 and CDR2 sequences are MNHEY and SMNVEV (reference sequence). The CDR3 consists of 15 residues. The CDR3 sequence is CASSWSPGANTEAFF. Written as DNA, the CDR3 is TGTGCCAGCAGCTGGTCCCCAGGGGCGAACACTGAAGCTTTCTTT.

The chain couples TRBV7-9 to TRBJ2-2; unclear D gene. V was pared by 6 bases and J by 5 bases, with 16 bases between. Germline V CDR1 and CDR2: SEHNR, FQNEAQ (reference sequence). The CDR3 runs to 15 residues. In DNA form, the CDR3 reads TGTGCCAGCAGTAACAGTTCATTATTTACCGGGGAGCTGTTTTTT. Its translation is CASSNSSLFTGELFF.

The chain joins TRBV3-1 (or the pseudogene TRBV3-2) to TRBJ2-1; TRBD2 matches at 7 bases. This CDR3 region has 15 residues. In germline, CDR1 is LGHDT, CDR2 YNNKEL (reference sequence). The V and J ends lost 6 bases and 3 bases, in that order; junction bases with no gene match: 8. CDR3 bases: TGTGCCAGCAGAGCCCGGCTAGCGGACTACAATGAGCAGTTCTTC. Its translation is CASRARLADYNEQFF.

The chain is built from TRBV12-3 or TRBV12-4 and TRBJ1-1; D gene ambiguous. The CDR3 is 12 amino acids. Trimming removed 5 bases from V and 5 bases from J, with 9 bases in between. This CDR3 reads CASSPGFTEAFF. Here the CDR3 DNA reads TGTGCCAGCAGTCCGGGGTTTACTGAAGCTTTCTTT.

Only a few counts were recorded for this clone. This chain connects TRBV18 to TRBJ2-3; TRBD1 agrees at 10 bases. The CDR3 runs 16 residues. CDR1 is KGHSH, CDR2 LQKENI, per germline. V gave up 4 bases and J gave up 2 bases; unmatched junction bases: 6. CDR3 region: CASSQTTGGTTDTQYF. CDR3 DNA sequence: TGTGCCAGCTCACAGACGACAGGGGGCACCACAGATACGCAGTATTTT.

This rearrangement joins TRBV4-2 to TRBJ2-1; 8 bases align to TRBD2. Losses at the gene ends were 1 base for V and 2 bases for J; bases not matched to a gene: 4. CDR3 length: 16 residues. Germline loops: CDR1 LGHNA, CDR2 YNFKEQ. The CDR3 is CASSQVGTRPYNEQFF. As DNA, the CDR3 is TGTGCCAGCAGCCAAGTTGGGACTAGACCCTACAATGAGCAGTTCTTC.

This rearrangement joins TRBV11-1 to TRBJ2-7; 9 bases match TRBD2. The germline gives CDR1 SGHAT, CDR2 FQDESV (reference sequence). Trimming removed 7 bases from V and 6 bases from J; junction bases left unmatched: 10. This CDR3 has 14 residues. In DNA form, the CDR3 reads TGTGCCAGCACCTATAGCGGGAGATATGGCGAGCAGTACTTC. Translating gives CASTYSGRYGEQYF.

This chain joins TRBV28 and TRBJ1-3; D is unclear. Germline V CDR1 and CDR2: MDHEN, SYDVKM. The CDR3 is made up of 14 amino acids. With 5 bases removed from V and 0 bases from J, the gap between germline ends came to 8 bases. The CDR3 coding sequence is TGTGCCAGCAGTCCCCCCCTCTCTGGAAACACCATATATTTT. Its translation is CASSPPLSGNTIYF.

The J gene is TRBJ2-7, the V gene TRBV7-3; 12 bases agree with TRBD1. Germline V lookup: CDR1 SGHTA, CDR2 FQGTGA. V trimming: 5 bases; J trimming: 7 bases; junction bases outside the gene matches: 6. The CDR3 spans 14 residues. CDR3 nucleotide sequence: TGTGCCAGCAGCCGGGACAGGGGGCATAATGAGCAGTACTTC. Residues: CASSRDRGHNEQYF.

J is TRBJ1-6 and V is TRBV15; D is unresolved. Germline loops: CDR1 LNHNV, CDR2 YYDKDF (reference sequence). The length of the CDR3 is 14 residues. The V end lost 5 bases, the J end lost 0 bases, and 5 bases lay between the germline ends. The DNA for the CDR3 is TGTGCCACCAGCGCGAGCTCCTATAATTCACCCCTCCACTTT. Its translation is CATSASSYNSPLHF.

V gene TRBV28 combines with J gene TRBJ1-2; no firm D call. This CDR3 has 15 amino acids. Germline-derived CDR1 and CDR2 are MDHEN and SYDVKM. The V end lost 2 bases, the J end lost 0 bases, and 10 bases lay between the germline ends. The chain's CDR3 is CASSLPGGPNYGYTF. The CDR3 coding sequence is TGTGCCAGCAGTTTACCCGGAGGACCTAACTATGGCTACACCTTC.

As to this clone: A read error may produce the germline difference seen at one junction end. V gene TRBV2 combines with J gene TRBJ2-7; possibly TRBD2 for D (7 bases). CDR3 size: 11 residues. From germline, CDR1 is SNHLY and CDR2 FYNNEI. The CDR3 region is CASSGGQVKHF. As DNA, the CDR3 is TGTGCCAGTTCCGGGGGGCAGGTAAAGCACTTC.

The gene calls are TRBV27 and TRBJ2-3, with D possibly matching TRBD1 (5 bases). The CDR3 runs to 13 residues. CDR1 is MNHEY, CDR2 SMNVEV, per germline (reference sequence). V lost 7 bases and J 2 bases, leaving 10 bases between the germline ends. Written as DNA, the CDR3 is TGTGCCAGCAAAGGGGATTACACAGATACGCAGTATTTT. It translates to CASKGDYTDTQYF.

This clone appeared once. The chain uses TRBV24-1 and TRBJ2-3; perhaps TRBD1 as D (5 bases). In germline, CDR1 is KGHDR, CDR2 SFDVKD. The V end lost 4 bases, the J end lost 2 bases, and 15 bases lay between the germline ends. The CDR3 covers 16 residues. CDR3 sequence reads: CATSEAWGGNTDTQYF. The CDR3 bases are TGTGCCACCAGTGAGGCTTGGGGCGGTAACACAGATACGCAGTATTTT.

The J gene is TRBJ1-2, the V gene TRBV27; 9 positions agree with TRBD1. The length of the CDR3 is 15 residues. J lost 4 bases, V lost 6 bases, and 9 bases had no gene match. Germline V gives CDR1 MNHEY, CDR2 SMNVEV (reference sequence). CDR3 sequence: CASRPRTGVGYGYTF. CDR3 in DNA: TGTGCCAGCAGGCCGAGGACAGGGGTGGGCTATGGCTACACCTTC.

The chain links TRBV9 to TRBJ2-3; 12 positions agree with TRBD2. V lost 0 bases, J lost 4 bases, and 0 bases stayed unmatched. The V gene's germline CDR1 is SGDLS and CDR2 YYNGEE. CDR3 size: 15 residues. The CDR3 region has the DNA TGTGCCAGCAGCGTAGCTAGCGGGAGGGCAGATACGCAGTATTTT. Its translation: CASSVASGRADTQYF.